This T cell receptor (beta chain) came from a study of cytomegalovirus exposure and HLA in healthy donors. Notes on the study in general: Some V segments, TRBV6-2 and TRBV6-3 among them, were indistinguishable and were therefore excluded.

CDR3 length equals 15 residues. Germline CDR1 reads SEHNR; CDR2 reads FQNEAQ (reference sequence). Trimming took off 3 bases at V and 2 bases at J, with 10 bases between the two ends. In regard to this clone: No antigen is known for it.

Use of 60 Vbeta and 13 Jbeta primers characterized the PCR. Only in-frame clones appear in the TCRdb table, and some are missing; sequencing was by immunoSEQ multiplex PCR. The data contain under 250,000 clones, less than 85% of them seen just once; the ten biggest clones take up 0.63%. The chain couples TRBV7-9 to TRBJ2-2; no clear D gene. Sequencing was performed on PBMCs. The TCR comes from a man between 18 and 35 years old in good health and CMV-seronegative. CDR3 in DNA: TGTGCCAGCAGCTTGTTTAAATCTAACACCGGGGAGCTGTTTTTT. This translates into CASSLFKSNTGELFF.